This passage covers 22 T cell receptor beta chains from one sample sequenced in a study of OX40 agonist ivuxolimab in advanced cancers. Clones were read by immunoSEQ multiplex PCR, and TCRdb kept only the in-frame ones, dropping some. Of approximately 35,000 clones in the sample, approximately 90% were seen once. Sequences were derived from CD4+ or CD8+ T cells sorted from blood, sampled in a trial of the OX40 agonist ivuxolimab. These receptors all stem from an adult with an advanced solid tumor such as melanoma, head and neck, liver or kidney cancer.

The chain recombines TRBV7-9 with TRBJ1-4; D may be TRBD1 (6 bases). Germline V lookup: CDR1 SEHNR, CDR2 FQNEAQ (reference sequence). V lost 0 bases and J 0 bases, leaving 8 bases between the germline ends. The CDR3 is made up of 16 amino acids. The CDR3 nucleotides are TGTGCCAGCAGCTTAGCCCGGACAGCAACTAATGAAAAACTGTTTTTT. Translated, it gives CASSLARTATNEKLFF.

The chain employs TRBV7-9 and TRBJ1-2; D uncertain. The V end lost 5 bases, the J end lost 5 bases, and 9 bases lay between the germline ends. Germline CDR1 is SEHNR and CDR2 is FQNEAQ (reference sequence). The CDR3 is 12 residues long. This CDR3 is CASSTLGYGYTF. The CDR3 nucleotides are TGTGCCAGCAGCACGCTGGGGTATGGCTACACCTTC.

V is TRBV28 and J is TRBJ2-3; 13 bases fit TRBD2. Germline V gene sequence: CDR1 MDHEN, CDR2 SYDVKM. J lost 4 bases, V lost 4 bases, and 5 bases had no gene match. The CDR3 has 16 residues. The CDR3 region is CASSYTSGRAPDTQYF. CDR3 nucleotide sequence: TGTGCCAGCAGTTACACTAGCGGGAGGGCCCCAGATACGCAGTATTTT.

The chain employs TRBV5-1 and TRBJ2-3; TRBD2 matches 10 bases. Germline V gives CDR1 SGHRS, CDR2 YFSETQ. Germline trimming cut 1 base from V and 2 bases from J; bases unmatched to any gene: 7. This CDR3 contains 17 residues. The DNA for the CDR3 is TGCGCCAGCAGCTTGAGTCTAGCGGGGGACCCCACAGATACGCAGTATTTT. Translating it yields CASSLSLAGDPTDTQYF.

This clone was observed a single time. The CDR3 DNA reads as TGTGCCAGCTCACGGAGCGATCAGCCCCAGCATTTT. This encodes CASSRSDQPQHF. The chain couples TRBV18 to TRBJ1-5; D unclear. Trimming cost V 4 bases and J 5 bases, with 6 bases left between them. From germline, CDR1 is KGHSH and CDR2 LQKENI. This CDR3 has 12 residues.

This sequence joins TRBV5-1 and TRBJ2-3; 7 bases fit TRBD1. The V and J ends lost 3 bases and 4 bases, in that order; junction bases with no gene match: 23. Germline values: CDR1 SGHRS, CDR2 YFSETQ. The CDR3 has 20 residues. The CDR3 bases are TGCGCCAGCAGCTCCAATACAGGGGCCAACCCGGCATTCCGCTCAGATACGCAGTATTTT. Its translation: CASSSNTGANPAFRSDTQYF.

The chain carries TRBV7-2 and TRBJ1-1; D is unresolved. Trimming pared 1 base from V and 5 bases from J, leaving 11 bases between. The V gene's germline CDR1 is SGHTA and CDR2 FQGNSA. The CDR3 is made up of 14 amino acids. The DNA for the CDR3 is TGTGCCAGCAGCTTAGTAGGGTCTGGAACTGAAGCTTTCTTT. It codes for CASSLVGSGTEAFF.

The chain joins TRBV2 to TRBJ1-5; possible D gene TRBD1, 5 bases. Germline V gives CDR1 SNHLY, CDR2 FYNNEI. The germline V and J ends were trimmed by 6 bases and 8 bases, with 23 bases remaining between them. The CDR3 covers 16 residues. The CDR3 loop reads CASREPGTPEIKPQHF. The CDR3 DNA is TGTGCCAGCAGAGAACCCGGGACGCCAGAAATTAAGCCCCAGCATTTT.

The V gene is TRBV28, the J gene TRBJ1-2; no firm D call. There are 13 residues in the CDR3. Trimming shortened V by 1 base and J by 5 bases, and 8 bases separated the two germline ends. Germline-derived CDR1 and CDR2 are MDHEN and SYDVKM. In DNA form, the CDR3 reads TGTGCCAGCAGTTTATTTAAGGGATATGGCTACACCTTC. Translated: CASSLFKGYGYTF.

The chain has TRBV18 and TRBJ1-1; 8 bases fit TRBD1. Germline assignment: CDR1 KGHSH and CDR2 LQKENI. V gave up 6 bases and J gave up 8 bases; unmatched junction bases: 8. The CDR3 totals 13 residues. This CDR3 reads CASSGWTGSEAFF. The CDR3 DNA is TGTGCCAGCTCGGGATGGACAGGGTCGGAAGCTTTCTTT.

The V call is TRBV27, the J call TRBJ1-1; no definite D call. Germline CDR1 is MNHEY and CDR2 is SMNVEV (reference sequence). V was pared by 6 bases and J by 5 bases, with 25 bases between. This CDR3 has 17 residues. CDR3 nucleotide sequence: TGTGCCAGCAGCCCCCTTATTTGGCCGGGCCCTGGGACTGAAGCTTTCTTT. Amino acid sequence: CASSPLIWPGPGTEAFF.

The chain links TRBV7-9 to TRBJ1-1, with 7 positions matching TRBD1. The J segment lost 0 bases and the V segment lost 5 bases, leaving 6 bases of the junction unmatched. Germline V gene sequence: CDR1 SEHNR, CDR2 FQNEAQ (reference sequence). The CDR3 spans 15 residues. The CDR3 DNA reads TGTGCCAGCAGCCCGACGACAGGGATGAACACTGAAGCTTTCTTT. Its translation: CASSPTTGMNTEAFF.

The chain links TRBV5-5 to TRBJ1-6; D call uncertain. CDR1 is SGHKS and CDR2 is YYEKEE in the germline V gene (reference sequence). Deletions cut 0 bases from V and 2 bases from J, with 12 bases between. The CDR3 has 17 residues. The CDR3 sequence is CASSLGQARTYNSPLHF. The DNA of the CDR3 is TGTGCCAGCAGCTTGGGTCAGGCTCGTACCTATAATTCACCCCTCCACTTT. The full variable domain, in which reference TRBV5-5 and TRBJ1-6 provide the parts outside the CDR3, is DAGVTQSPTHLIKTRGQQVTLRCSPISGHKSVSWYQQVLGQGPQFIFQYYEKEERGRGNFPDRFSARQFPNYSSELNVNALLLGDSALYLCASSLGQARTYNSPLHFGNGTRLTVT.

This rearrangement joins TRBV28 to TRBJ2-7; 7 bases align to TRBD1. The germline CDR1 and CDR2 sequences are MDHEN and SYDVKM. This CDR3 spans 12 amino acids. V shed 4 bases, J shed 4 bases, and the junction held 1 base outside the gene matches. The CDR3 region has the DNA TGTGCCAGCAGTTCGACAGGGTACGAGCAGTACTTC. Translating it yields CASSSTGYEQYF.

In DNA, the CDR3 is TGTGCCAGCAGACCGGGACTTAACACCGGGGAGCTGTTTTTT. Protein sequence: CASRPGLNTGELFF. This sequence joins TRBV6-1 and TRBJ2-2; D might be TRBD2 (6 bases). The V end lost 6 bases, the J end lost 2 bases, and 10 bases lay between the germline ends. Germline loops: CDR1 MNHNS, CDR2 SASEGT. The CDR3 is made up of 14 amino acids.

V and J are TRBV6-5 and TRBJ2-3; TRBD2 aligns across 9 bases. This CDR3 has 15 amino acids. The V segment lost 6 bases and the J segment 1 base; nucleotides outside the gene matches: 5. The germline gives CDR1 MNHEY, CDR2 SVGAGI. CDR3 in DNA: TGTGCCAGCAGAAGCGGGGGGACTGGCACAGATACGCAGTATTTT. Amino acid sequence: CASRSGGTGTDTQYF.

The chain carries TRBV7-9 and TRBJ2-3; 7 bases match TRBD1. This CDR3 is 14 amino acids long. Germline V lookup: CDR1 SEHNR, CDR2 FQNEAQ (reference sequence). Trimming removed 8 bases from V and 1 base from J; junction bases left unmatched: 6. This CDR3 reads CASGRQGGTDTQYF. In DNA form, the CDR3 reads TGTGCCAGCGGCCGACAGGGAGGCACAGATACGCAGTATTTT.

The rearrangement joins TRBV4-1 to TRBJ1-6; tentatively, D is TRBD1 (5 bases). Trimming removed 0 bases from V and 7 bases from J, with 13 bases in between. Germline V CDR1 and CDR2: MGHRA, YSYEKL. The CDR3 length is 16 residues. The CDR3 is CASSQDRGRQNSPLHF. For the CDR3, the DNA is TGCGCCAGCAGCCAAGATAGGGGACGACAAAATTCACCCCTCCACTTT.

The chain has TRBV5-4 and TRBJ1-4; D is undetermined. Germline V gene lookup returns CDR1 SGHNT and CDR2 YYREEE (reference sequence). The V gene lost 0 bases and the J gene lost 8 bases, with 14 bases spanning the gap. CDR3 length equals 15 residues. CDR3 in amino acids: CASSLGRESGEKLFF. The CDR3 DNA reads as TGTGCCAGCAGCTTGGGGAGGGAGTCGGGAGAAAAACTGTTTTTT.

The chain uses TRBV11-2 and TRBJ2-3, with TRBD2 identical over 10 bases. Germline assignment: CDR1 SGHAT and CDR2 FQNNGV. V lost 7 bases and J lost 2; bases outside the gene matches: 9. The CDR3 totals 16 residues. CDR3 region: CASTNRLAGFTDTQYF. In nucleotides, the CDR3 is TGTGCCAGCACTAACAGACTAGCGGGCTTCACAGATACGCAGTATTTT.

This clone has a single count. The chain couples TRBV2 to TRBJ2-1; TRBD2 matches 9 bases. V shed 4 bases, J shed 12 bases, and the junction held 13 bases outside the gene matches. The CDR3 has 15 amino acids. In germline, CDR1 is SNHLY, CDR2 FYNNEI. CDR3 sequence (DNA): TGTGCCAGCAGTGCACAGGGGACCAGCGGGGGGCCGCAGTTCTTC. Translated: CASSAQGTSGGPQFF.

This sequence joins TRBV10-2 and TRBJ1-5; a possible D gene is TRBD1 (5 bases). In germline, CDR1 is WSHSY, CDR2 SAAADI. This CDR3 spans 16 amino acids. Trimming removed 0 bases from V and 4 bases from J, with 13 bases in between. The CDR3 loop is CASSESLGVGNQPQHF. CDR3 in DNA: TGCGCCAGCAGTGAGTCACTAGGGGTCGGTAATCAGCCCCAGCATTTT.